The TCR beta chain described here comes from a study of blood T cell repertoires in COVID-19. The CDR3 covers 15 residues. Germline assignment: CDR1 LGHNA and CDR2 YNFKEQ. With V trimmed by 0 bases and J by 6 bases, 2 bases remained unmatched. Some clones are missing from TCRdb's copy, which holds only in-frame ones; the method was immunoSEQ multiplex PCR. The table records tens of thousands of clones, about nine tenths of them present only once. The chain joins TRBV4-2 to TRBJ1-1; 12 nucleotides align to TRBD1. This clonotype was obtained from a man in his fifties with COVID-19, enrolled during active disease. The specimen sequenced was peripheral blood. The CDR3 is CASSQEGQGASEAFF. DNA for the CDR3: TGTGCCAGCAGCCAAGAGGGACAGGGGGCTTCTGAAGCTTTCTTT.